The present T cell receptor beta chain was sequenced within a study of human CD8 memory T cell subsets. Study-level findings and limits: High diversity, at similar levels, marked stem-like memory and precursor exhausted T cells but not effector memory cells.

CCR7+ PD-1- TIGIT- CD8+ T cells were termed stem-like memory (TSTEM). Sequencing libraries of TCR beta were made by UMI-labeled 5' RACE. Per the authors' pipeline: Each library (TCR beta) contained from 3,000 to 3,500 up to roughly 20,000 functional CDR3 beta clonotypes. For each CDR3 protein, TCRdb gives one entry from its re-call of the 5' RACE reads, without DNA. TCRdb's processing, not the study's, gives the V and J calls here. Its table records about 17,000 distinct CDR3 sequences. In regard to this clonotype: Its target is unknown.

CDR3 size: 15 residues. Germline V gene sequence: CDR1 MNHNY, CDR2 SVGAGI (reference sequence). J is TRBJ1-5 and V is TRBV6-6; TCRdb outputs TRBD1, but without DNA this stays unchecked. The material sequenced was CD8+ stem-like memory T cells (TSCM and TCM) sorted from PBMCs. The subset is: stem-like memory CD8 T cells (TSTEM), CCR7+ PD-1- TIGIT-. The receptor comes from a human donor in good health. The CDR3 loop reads CASSYSWDRNEPQHF.